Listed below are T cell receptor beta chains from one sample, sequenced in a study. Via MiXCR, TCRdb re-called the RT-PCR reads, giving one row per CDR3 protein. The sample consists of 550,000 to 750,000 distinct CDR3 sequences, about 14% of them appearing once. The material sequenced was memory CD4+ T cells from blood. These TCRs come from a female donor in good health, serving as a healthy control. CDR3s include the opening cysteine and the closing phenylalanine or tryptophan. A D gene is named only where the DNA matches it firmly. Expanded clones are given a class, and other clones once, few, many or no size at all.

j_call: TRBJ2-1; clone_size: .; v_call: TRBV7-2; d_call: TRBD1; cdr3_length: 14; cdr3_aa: CASSLRTGGNEQFF; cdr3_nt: TGTGCCAGCAGCTTACGGACAGGGGGCAATGAGCAGTTCTTC
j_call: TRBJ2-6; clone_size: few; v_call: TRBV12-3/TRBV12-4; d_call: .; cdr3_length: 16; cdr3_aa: CASSWGGVSGANVLTF; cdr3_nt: TGTGCCAGCAGCTGGGGGGGCGTCTCTGGGGCCAACGTCCTGACTTTC
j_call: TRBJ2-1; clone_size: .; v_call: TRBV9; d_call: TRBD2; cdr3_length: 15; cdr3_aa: CASSVSLADYNEQFF; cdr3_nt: TGTGCCAGCAGCGTATCTCTAGCGGACTACAATGAGCAGTTCTTC
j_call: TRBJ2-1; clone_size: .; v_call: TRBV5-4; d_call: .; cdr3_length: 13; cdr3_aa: CASRVRESNEQFF; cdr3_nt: TGTGCCAGCAGGGTGAGGGAATCCAATGAGCAGTTCTTC
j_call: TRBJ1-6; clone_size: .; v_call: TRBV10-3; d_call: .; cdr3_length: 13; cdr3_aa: CAISEDKYSPLHF; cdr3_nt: TGTGCCATCAGTGAGGATAAATATTCACCCCTCCACTTT
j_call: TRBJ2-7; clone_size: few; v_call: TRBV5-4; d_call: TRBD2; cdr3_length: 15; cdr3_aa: CASSLAASGAHEQYF; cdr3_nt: TGTGCCAGCAGCTTGGCGGCTAGCGGGGCCCACGAGCAGTACTTC
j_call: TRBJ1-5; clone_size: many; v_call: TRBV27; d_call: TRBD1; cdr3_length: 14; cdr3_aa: CASSLGQANQPQHF; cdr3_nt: TGTGCCAGCAGTCTCGGACAGGCGAATCAGCCCCAGCATTTT
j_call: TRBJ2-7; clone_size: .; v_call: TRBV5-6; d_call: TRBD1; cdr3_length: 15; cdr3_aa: CASSPLRQGIYEQYF; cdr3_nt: TGTGCCAGCAGCCCGCTTAGACAGGGAATCTACGAGCAGTACTTC
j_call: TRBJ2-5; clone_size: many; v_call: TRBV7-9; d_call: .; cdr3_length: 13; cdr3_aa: CASSSGAQETQYF; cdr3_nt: TGTGCCAGCAGCTCCGGGGCCCAGGAGACCCAGTACTTC
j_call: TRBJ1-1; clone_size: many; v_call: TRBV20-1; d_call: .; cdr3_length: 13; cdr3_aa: CSARRGRRTEAFF; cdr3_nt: TGCAGTGCGAGGCGGGGTCGGCGGACTGAAGCTTTCTTT
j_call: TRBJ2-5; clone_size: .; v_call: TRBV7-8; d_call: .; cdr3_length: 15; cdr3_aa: CASSLNQILQETQYF; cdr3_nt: TGTGCCAGCAGCTTAAACCAGATCTTGCAAGAGACCCAGTACTTC
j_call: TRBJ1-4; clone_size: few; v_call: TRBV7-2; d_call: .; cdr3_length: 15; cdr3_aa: CASSSLGGSNEKLFF; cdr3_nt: TGTGCCAGCAGCTCCCTAGGAGGGTCTAATGAAAAACTGTTTTTT
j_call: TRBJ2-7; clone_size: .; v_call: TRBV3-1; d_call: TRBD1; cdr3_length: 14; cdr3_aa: CASSGHRGHYEQYF; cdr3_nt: TGTGCCAGCAGCGGCCACAGGGGGCATTACGAGCAGTACTTC
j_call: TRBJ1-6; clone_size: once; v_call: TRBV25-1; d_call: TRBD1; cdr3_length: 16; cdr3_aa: CASSELTGTYNSPLHF; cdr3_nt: TGTGCCAGCAGTGAACTGACAGGGACCTATAATTCACCCCTCCACTTT
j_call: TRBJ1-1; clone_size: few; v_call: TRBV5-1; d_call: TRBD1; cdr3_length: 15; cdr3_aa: CASSRGQVVNTEAFF; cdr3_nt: TGCGCCAGCAGCCGTGGACAGGTAGTGAACACTGAAGCTTTCTTT
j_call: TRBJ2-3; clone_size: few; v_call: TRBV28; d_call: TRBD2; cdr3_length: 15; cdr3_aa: CASSPGGGREDTQYF; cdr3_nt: TGTGCCAGCAGTCCCGGGGGCGGGAGGGAGGATACGCAGTATTTT
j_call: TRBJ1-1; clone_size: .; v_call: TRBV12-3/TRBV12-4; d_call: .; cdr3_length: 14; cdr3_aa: CASSNRGVYTEAFF; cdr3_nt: TGTGCCAGCAGCAACCGAGGGGTATACACTGAAGCTTTCTTT
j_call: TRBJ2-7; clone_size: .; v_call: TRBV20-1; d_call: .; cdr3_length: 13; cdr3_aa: CSARPLYLGEQYF; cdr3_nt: TGCAGTGCTAGGCCCTTATATTTAGGCGAGCAGTACTTC
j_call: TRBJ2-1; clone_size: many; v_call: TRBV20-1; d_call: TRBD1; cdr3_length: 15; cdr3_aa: CSARVEAGGRNEQFF; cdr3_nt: TGCAGTGCTAGAGTCGAGGCAGGGGGCCGGAATGAGCAGTTCTTC
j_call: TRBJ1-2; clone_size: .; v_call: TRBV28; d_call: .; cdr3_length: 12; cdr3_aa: CASSGATYGYTF; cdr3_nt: TGTGCCAGCTCGGGGGCGACATATGGCTACACCTTC
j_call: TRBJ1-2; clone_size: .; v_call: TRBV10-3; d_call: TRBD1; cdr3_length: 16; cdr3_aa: CAISESSGQTNYGYTF; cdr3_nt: TGTGCCATCAGTGAGTCTTCGGGACAGACAAACTATGGCTACACCTTC
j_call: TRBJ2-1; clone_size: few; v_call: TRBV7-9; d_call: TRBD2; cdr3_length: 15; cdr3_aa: CASSFGGSGYNEQFF; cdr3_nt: TGTGCCAGCAGCTTTGGCGGGAGTGGTTACAATGAGCAGTTCTTC
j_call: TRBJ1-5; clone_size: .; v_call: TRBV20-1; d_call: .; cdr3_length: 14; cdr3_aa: CSADSTMRNQPQHF; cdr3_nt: TGCAGTGCTGATTCGACAATGCGCAATCAGCCCCAGCATTTT
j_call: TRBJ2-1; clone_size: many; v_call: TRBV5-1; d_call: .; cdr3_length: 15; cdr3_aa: CASSFTGEDYNEQFF; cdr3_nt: TGCGCCAGCAGCTTTACAGGTGAGGACTACAATGAGCAGTTCTTC
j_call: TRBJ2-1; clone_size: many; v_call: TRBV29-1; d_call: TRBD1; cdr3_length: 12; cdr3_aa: CSTMTGLDEQFF; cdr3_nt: TGCAGCACGATGACAGGGTTGGATGAGCAGTTCTTC
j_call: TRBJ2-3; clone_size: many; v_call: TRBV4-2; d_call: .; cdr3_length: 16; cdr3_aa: CASSQAGVGASDTQYF; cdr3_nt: TGTGCCAGCAGCCAAGCAGGGGTAGGAGCTTCAGATACGCAGTATTTT
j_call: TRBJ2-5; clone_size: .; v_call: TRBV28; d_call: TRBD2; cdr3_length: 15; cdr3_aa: CASSLAGGREETQYF; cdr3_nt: TGTGCCAGCAGTTTAGCGGGAGGGAGAGAAGAGACCCAGTACTTC
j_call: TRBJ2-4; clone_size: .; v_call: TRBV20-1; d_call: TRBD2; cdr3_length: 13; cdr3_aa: CSEKRGASNIQYF; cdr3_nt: TGCAGTGAGAAGCGGGGGGCCTCAAACATTCAGTACTTC
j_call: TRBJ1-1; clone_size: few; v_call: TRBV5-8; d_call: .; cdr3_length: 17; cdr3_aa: CASSMVLEPTLNTEAFF; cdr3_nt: TGTGCCAGCAGCATGGTTCTGGAGCCAACCTTGAACACTGAAGCTTTCTTT
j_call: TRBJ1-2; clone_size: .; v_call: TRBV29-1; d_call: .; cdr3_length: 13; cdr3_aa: CSVEVQGVYGYTF; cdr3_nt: TGCAGCGTTGAAGTACAGGGTGTCTATGGCTACACCTTC
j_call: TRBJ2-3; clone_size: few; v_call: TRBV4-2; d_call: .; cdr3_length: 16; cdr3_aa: CASSQDLAVGWNTQYF; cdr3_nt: TGTGCCAGCAGCCAAGATTTGGCGGTTGGGTGGAATACGCAGTATTTT
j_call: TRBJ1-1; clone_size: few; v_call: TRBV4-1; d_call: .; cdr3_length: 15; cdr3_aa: CASSQDRVLNTEAFF; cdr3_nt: TGCGCCAGCAGCCAAGACCGGGTATTGAACACTGAAGCTTTCTTT
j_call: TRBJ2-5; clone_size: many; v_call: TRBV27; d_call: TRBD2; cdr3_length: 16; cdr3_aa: CASSLGLAEGEETQYF; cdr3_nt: TGTGCCAGCAGTCTAGGACTAGCGGAGGGGGAAGAGACCCAGTACTTC
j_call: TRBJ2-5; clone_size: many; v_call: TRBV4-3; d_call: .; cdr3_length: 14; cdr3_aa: CASSQGQALETQYF; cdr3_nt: TGCGCCAGCAGCCAAGGACAGGCGCTGGAGACCCAGTACTTC
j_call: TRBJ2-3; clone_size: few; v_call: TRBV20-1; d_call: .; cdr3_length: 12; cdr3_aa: CSARRPGDTQYF; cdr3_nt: TGCAGTGCTAGGCGTCCCGGGGATACGCAGTATTTT
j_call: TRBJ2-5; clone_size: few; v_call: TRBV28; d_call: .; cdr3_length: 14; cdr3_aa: CATRRSGAQETQYF; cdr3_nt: TGTGCCACCCGGCGATCGGGGGCCCAAGAGACCCAGTACTTC
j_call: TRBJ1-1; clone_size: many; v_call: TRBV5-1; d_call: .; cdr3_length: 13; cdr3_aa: CASSLDQISEAFF; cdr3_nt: TGCGCCAGCAGCTTGGACCAGATCTCTGAAGCTTTCTTT
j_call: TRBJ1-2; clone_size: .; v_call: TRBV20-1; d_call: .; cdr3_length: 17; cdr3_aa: CSARELGGAPTNYGYTF; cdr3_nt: TGCAGTGCTAGAGAGTTAGGGGGGGCCCCCACTAACTATGGCTACACCTTC
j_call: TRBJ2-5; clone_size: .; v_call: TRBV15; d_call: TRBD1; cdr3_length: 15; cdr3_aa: CATSRRKGAQETQYF; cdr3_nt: TGTGCCACCAGCAGAAGGAAGGGGGCGCAAGAGACCCAGTACTTC
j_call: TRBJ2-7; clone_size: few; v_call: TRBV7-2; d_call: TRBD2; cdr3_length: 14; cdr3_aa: CASSVTSGPGEQYF; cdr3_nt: TGTGCCAGCAGCGTAACTAGCGGCCCTGGGGAGCAGTACTTC
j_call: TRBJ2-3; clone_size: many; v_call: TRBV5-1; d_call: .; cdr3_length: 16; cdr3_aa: CASSLVPGGSTDTQYF; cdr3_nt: TGCGCCAGCAGCTTGGTTCCCGGCGGGAGCACAGATACGCAGTATTTT
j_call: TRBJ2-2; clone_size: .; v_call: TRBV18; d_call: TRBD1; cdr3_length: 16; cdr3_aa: CASSPRTGGLTGELFF; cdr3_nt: TGTGCCAGCTCACCCCGGACAGGGGGGCTTACCGGGGAGCTGTTTTTT
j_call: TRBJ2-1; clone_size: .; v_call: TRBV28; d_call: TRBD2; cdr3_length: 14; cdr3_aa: CASKAGGFPNEQFF; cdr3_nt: TGTGCCAGCAAGGCGGGAGGGTTTCCCAATGAGCAGTTCTTC
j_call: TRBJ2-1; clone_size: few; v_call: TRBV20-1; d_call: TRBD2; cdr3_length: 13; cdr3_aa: CSAPLTSGSSQFF; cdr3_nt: TGCAGTGCCCCTCTGACTAGCGGGTCTTCTCAGTTCTTC
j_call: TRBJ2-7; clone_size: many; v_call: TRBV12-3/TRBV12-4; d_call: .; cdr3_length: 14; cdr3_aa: CASSLTSHSYEQYF; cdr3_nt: TGTGCCAGCAGTTTAACTAGCCACTCCTACGAGCAGTACTTC
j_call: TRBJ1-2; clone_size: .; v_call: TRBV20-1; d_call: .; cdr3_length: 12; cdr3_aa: CSASGAGDGYTF; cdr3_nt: TGCAGTGCTAGTGGGGCAGGGGATGGCTACACCTTC
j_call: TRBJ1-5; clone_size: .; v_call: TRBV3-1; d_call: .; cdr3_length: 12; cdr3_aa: CASSHGFQPQHF; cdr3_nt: TGTGCCAGCAGCCACGGATTTCAGCCCCAGCATTTT
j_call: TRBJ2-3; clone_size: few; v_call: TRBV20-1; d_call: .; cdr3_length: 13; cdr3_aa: CSARHPTTDTQYF; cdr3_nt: TGCAGTGCTAGACATCCCACCACAGATACGCAGTATTTT
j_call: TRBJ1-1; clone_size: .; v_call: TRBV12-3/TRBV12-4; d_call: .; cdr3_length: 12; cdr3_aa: CASNLPPGEAFF; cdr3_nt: TGTGCCAGCAATCTCCCCCCAGGGGAAGCTTTCTTT
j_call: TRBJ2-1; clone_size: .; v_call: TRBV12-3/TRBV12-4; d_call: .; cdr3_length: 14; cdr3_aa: CASSLGNFKHEQFF; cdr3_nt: TGTGCCAGCAGCCTAGGGAACTTTAAGCATGAGCAGTTCTTC
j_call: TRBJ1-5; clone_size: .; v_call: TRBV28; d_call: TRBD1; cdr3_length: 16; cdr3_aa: CASSDPGTGYNQPQHF; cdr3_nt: TGTGCCAGCAGCGACCCCGGGACAGGTTACAATCAGCCCCAGCATTTT
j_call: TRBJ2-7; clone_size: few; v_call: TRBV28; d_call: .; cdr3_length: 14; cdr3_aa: CASSTRHNRVEQYF; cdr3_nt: TGTGCCAGCAGCACCAGGCACAACAGGGTCGAGCAGTACTTC
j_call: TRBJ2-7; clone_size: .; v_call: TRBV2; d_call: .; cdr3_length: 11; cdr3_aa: CASREEGEQYF; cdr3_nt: TGTGCCAGCAGGGAGGAGGGCGAGCAGTACTTC
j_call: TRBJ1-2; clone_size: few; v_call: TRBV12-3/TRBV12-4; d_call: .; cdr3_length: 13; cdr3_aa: CASSSSGQYGYTF; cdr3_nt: TGTGCCAGCAGTTCGTCTGGACAATACGGCTACACCTTC
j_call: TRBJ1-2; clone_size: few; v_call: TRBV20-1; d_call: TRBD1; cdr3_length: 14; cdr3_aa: CSATTGQGAYGYTF; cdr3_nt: TGCAGTGCCACCACAGGACAGGGAGCCTATGGCTACACCTTC
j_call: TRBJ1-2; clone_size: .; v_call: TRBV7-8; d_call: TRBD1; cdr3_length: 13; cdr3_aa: CASSHDRVYGYTF; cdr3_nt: TGTGCCAGCAGCCATGACAGGGTCTATGGCTACACCTTC